This T cell receptor beta chain was retrieved from a study of blood T cell repertoires in COVID-19. Study details: Nucleic acid was either cDNA or gDNA, and it came from T cells, B-cell-depleted T cells, or PBMCs.

Germline CDR1 reads SNHLY; CDR2 reads FYNNEI. Unmatched junction bases numbered 6, after V lost 7 bases and J lost 5 bases. The CDR3 runs 15 residues. The method was immunoSEQ multiplex PCR; TCRdb's version includes in-frame clones alone and lacks a portion of them. The sample contains roughly 66,000 clones, approximately 79% of which appear only once. The sample consisted of peripheral blood. The receptor was isolated from a man in his 60s with acute or convalescent COVID-19. This sequence joins TRBV2 and TRBJ1-5; 12 bases are a match to TRBD1. The CDR3 loop is CASTGDRGPHQPQHF. The CDR3 DNA is TGTGCCAGCACCGGGGACAGGGGGCCCCATCAGCCCCAGCATTTT.